Below are 21 T cell receptor beta chains sequenced from a single sample in a study of glioma-infiltrating T cells. TCR alpha and beta CDR3 regions were amplified from RNA using iRepertoire nested multiplex PCR. TCRdb itself ran the multiplex PCR reads through MiXCR, one entry per CDR3 protein. The table records about 89,000 distinct CDR3 sequences, 20% to 25% of them present only once. Sequencing was performed on glioma tissue, nonneoplastic brain tissue, or PBMCs (not recorded which). These receptors all stem from a human donor with low-grade glioma or glioblastoma, undergoing nonglioma brain surgery, or in good health (not recorded which).

The chain links TRBV12-3 or TRBV12-4 to TRBJ2-7; D assignment may be TRBD1 or TRBD2 (5 bases each). This CDR3 has 14 amino acids. V lost 8 bases, J lost 6 bases, and 20 bases lay in between. The CDR3 region has the DNA TGTGCCAGCGGGCCGGCAGGGAGCTACCTCGAGCAGTACTTC. Its translation is CASGPAGSYLEQYF.

Of note for this clonotype: A read error may be the cause here, since a much bigger clone is one base away. The V call is TRBV29-1, the J call TRBJ2-3; 7 positions agree with TRBD2. In germline, CDR1 is SQVTM, CDR2 ANQGSEA. This CDR3 is 14 amino acids long. The CDR3 DNA follows: TGCAGCGCTTCTAGCGGCTTAAGCACAGATACGCATTATTTT. Translating gives CSASSGLSTDTHYF.

With regard to this clonotype: A read error is possible here, since a much larger clone lies one base away. This chain joins TRBV7-8 and TRBJ1-2, with TRBD1 as a possible D gene (5 bases). Trimming pared 7 bases from V and 8 bases from J, leaving 14 bases between. From germline, CDR1 is SGHVS and CDR2 FQNEAQ. This CDR3 contains 12 residues. CDR3 DNA: TGTGCCAGCATCCAGGGAAGGGACGGCTACACCTTC. It translates to CASIQGRDGYTF.

CDR3 DNA: TGTGCCAGCTCACCTACAACCCCTATTCGCTCCGAAGATACGCAGTATTTT. It translates to CASSPTTPIRSEDTQYF. This chain uses TRBV18 with TRBJ2-3; D gene ambiguous. The CDR3 runs to 17 residues. Trimming took off 3 bases at V and 5 bases at J, with 21 bases between the two ends. CDR1 KGHSH and CDR2 LQKENI come from the germline V gene.

This clonotype was detected a few times. This chain uses TRBV5-1 with TRBJ2-1, with D perhaps matching TRBD1 (5 bases). Germline values: CDR1 SGHRS, CDR2 YFSETQ. CDR3 length: 14 amino acids. The V end lost 2 bases, the J end lost 0 bases, and 6 bases lay between the germline ends. The CDR3: CASSFQGSYNEQFF. Here the CDR3 DNA reads TGCGCCAGCAGCTTCCAGGGCTCCTACAATGAGCAGTTCTTC.

This clonotype has at least ten counts. The rearrangement joins TRBV20-1 to TRBJ1-5; D not certain. The CDR3 extends over 16 amino acids. V was pared by 6 bases and J by 1 base, with 19 bases between. Germline V CDR1 and CDR2: DFQATT, SNEGSKA (reference sequence). DNA for the CDR3: TGCAGTGCGAGAAGGGAGGGCTGGAGGAGCAATCAGCCCCAGCATTTT. It translates to CSARREGWRSNQPQHF.

This chain joins TRBV18 and TRBJ2-7; 7 positions agree with TRBD1. The CDR3 has 14 amino acids. Germline CDR1 KGHSH, CDR2 LQKENI. V was clipped by 6 bases and J by 7 bases; unmatched bases: 12. The CDR3 coding sequence is TGTGCCAGCTCCGTTTCGGCAGGGGGTGGAGAGCAGTACTTC. Protein: CASSVSAGGGEQYF.

Many counts were recorded for this clonotype. The chain links TRBV6-1 to TRBJ2-7; 8 bases are a match to TRBD1. This CDR3 has 16 residues. Germline lookup yields CDR1 MNHNS and CDR2 SASEGT. Losses at the gene ends were 6 bases for V and 3 bases for J; bases not matched to a gene: 13. The CDR3 region is CASRGEDDRGGYEQYF. CDR3 DNA: TGTGCCAGCAGAGGTGAGGACGACAGGGGCGGCTACGAGCAGTACTTC.

This clonotype was seen a handful of times. The chain uses TRBV4-1 and TRBJ2-7; no firm D call. CDR1 and CDR2 from the germline V gene are MGHRA and YSYEKL. Trimming cost V 1 base and J 0 bases, with 13 bases left between them. This CDR3 region has 16 residues. The chain's CDR3 is CASSQARTVSSYEQYF. In nucleotides, the CDR3 is TGCGCCAGCAGCCAAGCGCGAACAGTAAGCTCCTACGAGCAGTACTTC.

This clonotype was seen a handful of times. This chain uses TRBV12-3 or TRBV12-4 with TRBJ2-3; weak D call: TRBD1 (5 bases). The CDR3 runs 16 residues. Trimming pared 6 bases from V and 0 bases from J, leaving 16 bases between. CDR3 coding DNA: TGTGCCAGCAGAGGGGAAGTAGCCGCTAGCACAGATACGCAGTATTTT. It is translated as CASRGEVAASTDTQYF.

In its sample, this clonotype was seen many times. The chain uses TRBV4-1 and TRBJ2-5; maybe TRBD1 (6 bases). Per germline, CDR1 MGHRA and CDR2 YSYEKL. The CDR3 loop spans 14 amino acids. V was cut by 4 bases and J by 5 bases, with 14 bases left in between. CDR3 loop: CASSPQQGSETQYF. CDR3 coding DNA: TGCGCCAGCAGCCCCCAACAGGGATCGGAGACCCAGTACTTC.

V is TRBV2 and J is TRBJ2-3; tentatively, D is TRBD2 (6 bases). This CDR3 spans 12 amino acids. In germline, CDR1 is SNHLY, CDR2 FYNNEI. Trimming stripped 5 bases from V and 5 bases from J, with 8 bases between. The CDR3 coding sequence is TGTGCCAGCAGTTCCGGGAGAGATACGCAGTATTTT. Translated, it gives CASSSGRDTQYF.

This clonotype showed up many times. This chain connects TRBV15 to TRBJ2-3, with D possibly TRBD2 on 6 matching bases. The V end lost 0 bases, the J end lost 2 bases, and 18 bases lay between the germline ends. The CDR3 runs 18 residues. CDR1 LNHNV and CDR2 YYDKDF come from the germline V gene (reference sequence). CDR3 nucleotides: TGTGCCACCAGCAGAGAAGTTAGGGGCCGGGAGATCACAGATACGCAGTATTTT. It specifies CATSREVRGREITDTQYF. The variable domain in full, completed from reference TRBV15 and TRBJ2-3, reads DAMVIQNPRYQVTQFGKPVTLSCSQTLNHNVMYWYQQKSSQAPKLLFHYYDKDFNNEADTPDNFQSRRPNTSFCFLDIRSPGLGDTAMYLCATSREVRGREITDTQYFGPGTRLTVL.

This clonotype showed up many times. This chain joins TRBV2 and TRBJ2-3; 12 bases map to TRBD2. Looked up from germline, CDR1 is SNHLY and CDR2 is FYNNEI. CDR3 length equals 15 residues. The V segment lost 8 bases and the J segment 5 bases; nucleotides outside the gene matches: 8. The CDR3, as DNA: TGTGCCAGCTTGCTAGCGGGAGGGCCGATAGATACGCAGTATTTT. It specifies CASLLAGGPIDTQYF.

This clonotype has only one observation. A much larger clone sits a single nucleotide away, making a read error possible. The chain employs TRBV6-1 and TRBJ1-4, with D unclear. The V and J ends lost 6 bases and 9 bases respectively, with 14 bases between them. Germline values: CDR1 MNHNS, CDR2 SASEGT. The CDR3 is made up of 13 amino acids. In DNA form, the CDR3 reads TGTGCCAGCAGGACGCACGAGAATAAAAAACTGTTTTTT. Translating gives CASRTHENKKLFF.

This clonotype was counted ten times or more. The chain employs TRBV2 and TRBJ1-2; 10 bases match TRBD1. CDR3 length: 15 residues. The germline CDR1 and CDR2 sequences are SNHLY and FYNNEI. The V segment lost 5 bases and the J segment 4 bases; nucleotides outside the gene matches: 7. CDR3 residues: CASSRPGQGFYGYTF. CDR3 nucleotides: TGTGCCAGCAGTAGACCGGGACAGGGGTTCTATGGCTACACCTTC.

Ten or more counts support this clonotype. J is TRBJ1-6 and V is TRBV10-3; 7 nucleotides match TRBD1. CDR1 and CDR2 (germline): ENHRY, SYGVKD. CDR3 length: 17 amino acids. The V gene end was trimmed by 3 bases and the J gene end by 5 bases; junction bases not matched to a gene: 10. CDR3 residues: CAISDRLTGQNNSPLHF. The CDR3 region has the DNA TGTGCCATCAGTGATAGATTAACGGGACAGAATAATTCACCCCTCCACTTT.

This clonotype was observed many times. The rearrangement uses TRBV19 and TRBJ1-2; D uncertain. The germline gives CDR1 LNHDA, CDR2 SQIVND (reference sequence). The length of the CDR3 is 14 residues. With 3 bases removed from V and 4 bases from J, the gap between germline ends came to 12 bases. This CDR3 reads CASSIALLGYGYTF. Written as DNA, the CDR3 is TGTGCCAGTAGTATCGCTCTCCTGGGCTATGGCTACACCTTC.

This clonotype was seen ten or more times. The rearrangement uses TRBV6-1 and TRBJ1-2; D is uncertain. Per the germline V gene, CDR1 is MNHNS and CDR2 is SASEGT. This CDR3 has 11 residues. With 10 bases removed from V and 8 bases from J, the gap between germline ends came to 14 bases. The CDR3 reads CATQKAVGYTF. The CDR3 DNA follows: TGTGCCACCCAAAAGGCAGTCGGCTACACCTTC.

Only a few counts were recorded for this clonotype. V is TRBV12-3 or TRBV12-4 and J is TRBJ2-7; tentative D call: TRBD2 (6 bases). CDR3 length equals 15 residues. The V and J ends lost 3 bases and 1 base respectively, with 13 bases between them. The DNA for the CDR3 is TGTGCCAGCAGTTTCGGAGGGTCACATTCCTACGAGCAGTACTTC. Translation gives CASSFGGSHSYEQYF.

Turning to this clonotype: One end of the junction does not line up with germline, which may come from a read error. The chain combines TRBV20-1 with TRBJ2-3; D might be TRBD2 (6 bases). The CDR3 has 14 amino acids. Germline lookup yields CDR1 DFQATT and CDR2 SNEGSKA (reference sequence). In nucleotides, the CDR3 is TGCAGTGCTAGAGTGACTAGAGGCACAGATACGAAGTATTTT. Protein product: CSARVTRGTDTKYF.